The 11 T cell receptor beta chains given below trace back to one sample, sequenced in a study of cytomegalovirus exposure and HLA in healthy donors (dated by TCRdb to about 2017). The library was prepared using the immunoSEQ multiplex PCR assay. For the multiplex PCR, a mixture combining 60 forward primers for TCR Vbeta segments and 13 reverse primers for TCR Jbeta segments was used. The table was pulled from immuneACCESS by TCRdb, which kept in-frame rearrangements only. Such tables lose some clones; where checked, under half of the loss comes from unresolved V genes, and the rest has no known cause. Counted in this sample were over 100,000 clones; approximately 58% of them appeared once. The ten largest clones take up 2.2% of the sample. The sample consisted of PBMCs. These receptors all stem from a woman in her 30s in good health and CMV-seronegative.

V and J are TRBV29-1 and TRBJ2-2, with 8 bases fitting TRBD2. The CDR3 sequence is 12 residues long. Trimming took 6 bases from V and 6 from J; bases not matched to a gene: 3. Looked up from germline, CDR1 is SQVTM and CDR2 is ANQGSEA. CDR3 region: CSVPLAAGELFF. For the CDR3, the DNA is TGCAGCGTGCCACTAGCGGCCGGGGAGCTGTTTTTT.

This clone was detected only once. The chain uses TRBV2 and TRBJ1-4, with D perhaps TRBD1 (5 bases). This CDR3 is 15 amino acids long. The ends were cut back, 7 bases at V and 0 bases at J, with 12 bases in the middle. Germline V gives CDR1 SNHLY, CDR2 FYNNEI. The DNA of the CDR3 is TGTGCCAGCAATGAGGGGCCTGCAACTAATGAAAAACTGTTTTTT. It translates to CASNEGPATNEKLFF.

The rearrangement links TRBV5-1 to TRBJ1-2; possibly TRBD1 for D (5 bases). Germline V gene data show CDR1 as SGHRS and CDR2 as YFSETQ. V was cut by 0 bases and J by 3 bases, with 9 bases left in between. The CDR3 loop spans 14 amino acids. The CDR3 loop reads CASSLGGGDYGYTF. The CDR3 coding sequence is TGCGCCAGCAGCTTGGGAGGAGGGGACTATGGCTACACCTTC.

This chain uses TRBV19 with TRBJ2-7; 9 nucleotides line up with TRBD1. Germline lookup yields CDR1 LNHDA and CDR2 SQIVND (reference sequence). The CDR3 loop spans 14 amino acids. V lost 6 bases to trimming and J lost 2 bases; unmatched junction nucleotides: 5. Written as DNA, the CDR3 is TGTGCCAGTAGCTCGACAGGGGGTACCTACGAGCAGTACTTC. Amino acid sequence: CASSSTGGTYEQYF.

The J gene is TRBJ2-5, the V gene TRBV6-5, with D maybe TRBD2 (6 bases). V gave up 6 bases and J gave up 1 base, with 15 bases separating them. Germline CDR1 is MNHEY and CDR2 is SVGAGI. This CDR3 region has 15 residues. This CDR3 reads CASRKLAAGQETQYF. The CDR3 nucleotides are TGTGCCAGCAGAAAGTTAGCAGCGGGCCAAGAGACCCAGTACTTC.

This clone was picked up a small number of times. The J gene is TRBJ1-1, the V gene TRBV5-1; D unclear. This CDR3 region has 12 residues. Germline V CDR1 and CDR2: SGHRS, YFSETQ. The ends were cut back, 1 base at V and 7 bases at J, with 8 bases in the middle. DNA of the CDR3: TGCGCCAGCAGCTTGACCGGGATTGAAGCTTTCTTT. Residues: CASSLTGIEAFF.

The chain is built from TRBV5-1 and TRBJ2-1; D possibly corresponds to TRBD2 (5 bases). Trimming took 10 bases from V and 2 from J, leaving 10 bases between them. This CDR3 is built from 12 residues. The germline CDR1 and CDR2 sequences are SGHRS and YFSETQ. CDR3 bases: TGCGCCGTCAGCGGACCCTACAATGAGCAGTTCTTC. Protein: CAVSGPYNEQFF.

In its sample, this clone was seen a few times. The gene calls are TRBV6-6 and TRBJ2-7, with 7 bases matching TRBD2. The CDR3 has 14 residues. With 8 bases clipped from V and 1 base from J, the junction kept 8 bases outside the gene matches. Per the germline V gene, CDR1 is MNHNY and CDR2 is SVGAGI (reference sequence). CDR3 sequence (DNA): TGTGCCAGCTCGGGTAGCGGGTCTTCCTACGAGCAGTACTTC. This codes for CASSGSGSSYEQYF.

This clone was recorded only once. The CDR3 DNA is TGTGCCAGCAGTTTATACCCCAGGGATGGGAACACTGAAGCTTTCTTT. It specifies CASSLYPRDGNTEAFF. V gene TRBV28 combines with J gene TRBJ1-1; weak D call: TRBD1 (5 bases). This CDR3 comprises 16 residues. Trimming stripped 1 base from V and 1 base from J, with 13 bases between. Germline assignment: CDR1 MDHEN and CDR2 SYDVKM.

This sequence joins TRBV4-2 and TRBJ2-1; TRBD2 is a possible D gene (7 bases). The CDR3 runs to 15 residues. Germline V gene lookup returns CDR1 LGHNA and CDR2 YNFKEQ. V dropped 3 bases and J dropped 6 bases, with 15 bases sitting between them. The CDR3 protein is CASSQGGPHLNEQFF. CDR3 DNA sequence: TGTGCCAGCAGCCAGGGGGGGCCCCACCTCAATGAGCAGTTCTTC.

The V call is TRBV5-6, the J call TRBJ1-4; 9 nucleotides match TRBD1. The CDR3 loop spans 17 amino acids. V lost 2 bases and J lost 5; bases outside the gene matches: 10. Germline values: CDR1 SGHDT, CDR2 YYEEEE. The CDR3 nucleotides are TGTGCCAGCAGCTTTCGCCAAAACAGGGGGCGCAATGAAAAACTGTTTTTT. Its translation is CASSFRQNRGRNEKLFF. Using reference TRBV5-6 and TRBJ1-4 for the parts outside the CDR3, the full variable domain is DAGVTQSPTHLIKTRGQQVTLRCSPKSGHDTVSWYQQALGQGPQFIFQYYEEEERQRGNFPDRFSGHQFPNYSSELNVNALLLGDSALYLCASSFRQNRGRNEKLFFGSGTQLSVL.